Sequencing of this T cell receptor (beta chain) was carried out in a study of T cells in Graves' hyperthyroidism and ophthalmopathy. The CDR3 length is 13 residues. The germline CDR1 and CDR2 sequences are SGHKS and YYEKEE (reference sequence). Trimming shortened V by 5 bases and J by 7 bases, and 12 bases separated the two germline ends. RNA transcripts were the template for amplifying TCR beta CDR3 regions. Researchers ran a first-round RT-PCR on the TCR CDR3 using the HTBI primer set. TCRdb reprocessed the multiplex PCR reads with MiXCR, giving one entry per CDR3 protein. The repertoire includes about 400,000 distinct CDR3 sequences, about 15% of them detected once, and over 25% sits in the top ten.

The clonotype originates from a woman younger than 45 with Graves' hyperthyroidism. The specimen was blood. The chain couples TRBV5-5 to TRBJ1-4; tentative D call: TRBD1 (5 bases). The CDR3 nucleotides read TGTGCCAGCAGTGGGACGGATTTTGAAAAACTGTTTTTT. This translates into CASSGTDFEKLFF.